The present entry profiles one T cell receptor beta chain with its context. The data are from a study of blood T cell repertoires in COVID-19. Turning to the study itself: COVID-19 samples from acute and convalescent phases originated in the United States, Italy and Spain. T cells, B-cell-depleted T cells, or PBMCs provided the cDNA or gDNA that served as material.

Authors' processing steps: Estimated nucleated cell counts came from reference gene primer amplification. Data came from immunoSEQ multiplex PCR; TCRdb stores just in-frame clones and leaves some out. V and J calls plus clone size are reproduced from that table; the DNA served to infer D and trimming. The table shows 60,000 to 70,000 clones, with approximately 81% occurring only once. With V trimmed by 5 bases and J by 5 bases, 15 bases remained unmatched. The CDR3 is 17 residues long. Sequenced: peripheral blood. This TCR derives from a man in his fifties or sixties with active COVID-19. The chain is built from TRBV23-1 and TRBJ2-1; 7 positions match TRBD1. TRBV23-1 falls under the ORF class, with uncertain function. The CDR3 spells CASSVGGWRTGDNEQFF. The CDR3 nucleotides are TGCGCCAGCAGTGTCGGCGGCTGGAGGACAGGAGACAATGAGCAGTTCTTC.